Listed below are T cell receptor beta chains from one sample, sequenced in a study of neurological immune-mediated disorders. TCRdb itself ran the 5' RACE reads through MiXCR, one entry per CDR3 protein. The data show some 16,000 distinct CDR3 sequences, about 9% seen once. Sample: CD8+ T cells from blood. The source of these receptors is a man between 50 and 59 years old in good health. Each CDR3 is given with its conserved first and last residue. The order of the fields is J gene, CDR3 length, V gene, D gene, clone size, CDR3 DNA, CDR3 protein. D genes are given only for firm matches. Clone size, where shown, is once, few, many, or a class for clones that have expanded.

>TRBJ2-7|14|TRBV7-6|TRBD1|many
TGTGCCAGCAGCTTAGGTACAGGGGTCGGCGAGCAGTACTTC
CASSLGTGVGEQYF
>TRBJ2-7|16|TRBV7-2|NA|many
TGTGCCAGCAGCTTAGTTCATGGCGAGCTAGCCACCGAGCAGTACTTC
CASSLVHGELATEQYF
>TRBJ2-1|14|TRBV7-9|NA|many
TGTGCCAGCAGCTATTCCAGGGGATACAATGAGCAGTTCTTC
CASSYSRGYNEQFF
>TRBJ1-5|13|TRBV29-1|NA|many
TGCAGCGTTGAAGAAGGGTACGGACAGCCCCAGCATTTT
CSVEEGYGQPQHF
>TRBJ2-5|15|TRBV6-5|NA|many
TGTGCCAGCAGTTACTCGGCCGGGTACCAAGAGACCCAGTACTTC
CASSYSAGYQETQYF
>TRBJ2-7|12|TRBV28|TRBD2|many
TGTGCCAGCGGGAGGGGCGTACGGGAGCAGTACTTC
CASGRGVREQYF
>TRBJ2-7|14|TRBV12-3/TRBV12-4|TRBD2|many
TGTGCCAGCAGACAAACCGGGGGGGGCCACGAGCAGTACTTC
CASRQTGGGHEQYF
>TRBJ2-5|16|TRBV7-9|TRBD2|many
TGTGCCAGCAGCTTGTCTAGCGGGGAGTTAGGAGAGACCCAGTACTTC
CASSLSSGELGETQYF
>TRBJ2-7|14|TRBV20-1|NA|many
TGCAGTGCTAGAGATGCGACCAAGGGAATCGAGCAGTACTTC
CSARDATKGIEQYF
>TRBJ2-3|17|TRBV28|NA|many
TGTGCCAGCAGTTCTGCCCCCTGGACGGAGAGCACAGATACGCAGTATTTT
CASSSAPWTESTDTQYF
>TRBJ2-7|14|TRBV9|TRBD1|few
TGTGCCAGCAGCTACGGACAGGCTACCTACGAGCAGTACTTC
CASSYGQATYEQYF
>TRBJ2-1|16|TRBV6-5|TRBD2|many
TGTGCCACGACACCCTTAGCGGGAGGTACCTACAATGAGCAGTTCTTC
CATTPLAGGTYNEQFF
>TRBJ2-3|14|TRBV18|TRBD2|many
TGTGCCAGCTCACTCCCGGGGGGAGTGGATACGCAGTATTTT
CASSLPGGVDTQYF
>TRBJ2-7|12|TRBV29-1|TRBD2|many
TGCAGCGTTGAAGGGGGGGGCTACGAGCAGTACTTC
CSVEGGGYEQYF
>TRBJ2-7|13|TRBV20-1|NA|many
TGCAGTGCTAGGGGAATACTAGTTGTCGAGCAGTACTTC
CSARGILVVEQYF
>TRBJ1-2|13|TRBV5-6|NA|many
TGTGCCAGCACCGTAAATCGGGGATATGGCTACACCTTC
CASTVNRGYGYTF
>TRBJ2-1|13|TRBV30|TRBD2|many
TGTGCCGGGAGCGGGAGCAACTACAATGAGCAGTTCTTC
CAGSGSNYNEQFF
>TRBJ2-6|17|TRBV6-1|NA|many
TGTGCCAGCAGTTCGGACGTCAGGAGCTCTGGGGCCAACGTCCTGACTTTC
CASSSDVRSSGANVLTF
>TRBJ1-4|17|TRBV5-1|NA|many
TGCGCCAGCAGCTTGACAGGACGCCAATGGACTAATGAAAAACTGTTTTTT
CASSLTGRQWTNEKLFF
>TRBJ2-5|17|TRBV5-1|TRBD2|many
TGCGCCAGCATCTCCGGGACTAGCGGGAGGGCGGCAGAGACCCAGTACTTC
CASISGTSGRAAETQYF
>TRBJ1-5|16|TRBV12-3/TRBV12-4|NA|many
TGTGCCAGCAGTTTCGGTGGGATATATAGCAATCAGCCCCAGCATTTT
CASSFGGIYSNQPQHF
>TRBJ1-5|15|TRBV19|NA|NA
TGTGCCAGTAGTAACCACAGGGTTCCGGCTCAGCCCCAGCATTTT
CASSNHRVPAQPQHF
>TRBJ2-5|14|TRBV6-2/TRBV6-3|NA|many
TGTGCCAGCAGTTACGAGGGCAGGACTGGGACCCAGTACTTC
CASSYEGRTGTQYF
>TRBJ2-1|15|TRBV27|NA|many
TGTGCCAGCTCCCTTTCAGATGGTTCCGGGAATGAGCAGTTCTTC
CASSLSDGSGNEQFF
>TRBJ1-4|14|TRBV5-6|NA|many
TGTGCCAGCAGCGACCTCACAGGGAATGAAAAACTGTTTTTT
CASSDLTGNEKLFF
>TRBJ2-1|14|TRBV20-1|NA|many
TGCAGTGCGATTGCGGAGGCCCGGTTTACCGAGCAGTTCTTC
CSAIAEARFTEQFF